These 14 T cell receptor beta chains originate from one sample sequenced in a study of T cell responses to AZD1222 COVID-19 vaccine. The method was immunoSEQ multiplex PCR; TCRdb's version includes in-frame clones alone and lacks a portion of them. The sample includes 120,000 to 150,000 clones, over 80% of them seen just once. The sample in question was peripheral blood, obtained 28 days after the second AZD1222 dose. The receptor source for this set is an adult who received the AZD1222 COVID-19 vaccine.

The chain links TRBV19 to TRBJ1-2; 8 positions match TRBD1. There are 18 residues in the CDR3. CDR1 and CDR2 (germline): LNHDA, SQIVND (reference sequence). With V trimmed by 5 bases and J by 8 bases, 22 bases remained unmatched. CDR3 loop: CASSPRPGDRGHEGGYTF. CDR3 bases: TGTGCCAGTAGTCCAAGACCCGGCGACAGGGGCCATGAGGGGGGCTACACCTTC.

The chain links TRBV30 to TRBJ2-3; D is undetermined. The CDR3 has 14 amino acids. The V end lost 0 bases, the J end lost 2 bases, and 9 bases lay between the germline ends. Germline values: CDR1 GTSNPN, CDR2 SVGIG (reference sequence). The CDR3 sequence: CAWSVGQDTDTQYF. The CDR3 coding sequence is TGTGCCTGGAGTGTAGGGCAGGACACAGATACGCAGTATTTT.

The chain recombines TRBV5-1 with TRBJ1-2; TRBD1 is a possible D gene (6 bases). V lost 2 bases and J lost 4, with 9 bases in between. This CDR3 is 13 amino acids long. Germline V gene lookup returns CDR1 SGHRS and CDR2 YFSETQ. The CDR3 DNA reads TGCGCCAGCAGCTTATCACAGGGCTATGGCTACACCTTC. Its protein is CASSLSQGYGYTF.

CDR3 amino acids: CASSEDQGGGYTF. CDR3 sequence (DNA): TGTGCCAGCAGTGAGGACCAGGGGGGTGGCTACACCTTC. This chain connects TRBV2 to TRBJ1-2, with 7 positions matching TRBD1. There are 13 residues in the CDR3. The germline V gene encodes CDR1 SNHLY and CDR2 FYNNEI. Germline trimming cut 3 bases from V and 7 bases from J; bases unmatched to any gene: 5. The whole variable domain, remainder taken from reference TRBV2 and TRBJ1-2, is EPEVTQTPSHQVTQMGQEVILRCVPISNHLYFYWYRQILGQKVEFLVSFYNNEISEKSEIFDDQFSVERPDGSNFTLKIRSTKLEDSAMYFCASSEDQGGGYTFGSGTRLTVV.

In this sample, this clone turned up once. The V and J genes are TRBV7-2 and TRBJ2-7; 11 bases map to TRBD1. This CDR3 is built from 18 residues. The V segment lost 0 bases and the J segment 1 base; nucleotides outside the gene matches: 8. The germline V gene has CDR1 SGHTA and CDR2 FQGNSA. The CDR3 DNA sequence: TGTGCCAGCAGCTTAGCGCGGACAGGGGGCGCATCGTCCTACGAGCAGTACTTC. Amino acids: CASSLARTGGASSYEQYF.

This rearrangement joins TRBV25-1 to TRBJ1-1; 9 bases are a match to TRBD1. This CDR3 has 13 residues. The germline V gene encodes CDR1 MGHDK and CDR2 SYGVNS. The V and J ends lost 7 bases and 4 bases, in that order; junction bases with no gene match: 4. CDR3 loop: CASIGTGRTEAFF. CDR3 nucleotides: TGTGCCAGCATTGGGACAGGGCGCACTGAAGCTTTCTTT.

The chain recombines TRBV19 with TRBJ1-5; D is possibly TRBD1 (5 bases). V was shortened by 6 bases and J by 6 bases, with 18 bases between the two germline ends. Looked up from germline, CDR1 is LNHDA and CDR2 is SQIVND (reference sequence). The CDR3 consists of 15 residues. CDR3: CASRVLEEGTQPQHF. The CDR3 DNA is TGTGCCAGTAGGGTCCTGGAAGAGGGGACTCAGCCCCAGCATTTT.

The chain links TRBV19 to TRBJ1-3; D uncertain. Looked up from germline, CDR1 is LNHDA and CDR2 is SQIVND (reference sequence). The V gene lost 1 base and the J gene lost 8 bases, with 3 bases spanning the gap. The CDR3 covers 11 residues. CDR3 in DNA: TGTGCCAGTAGTATAGTCGACACCATATATTTT. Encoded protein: CASSIVDTIYF. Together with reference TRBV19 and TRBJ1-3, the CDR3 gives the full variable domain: DGGITQSPKYLFRKEGQNVTLSCEQNLNHDAMYWYRQDPGQGLRLIYYSQIVNDFQKGDIAEGYSVSREKKESFPLTVTSAQKNPTAFYLCASSIVDTIYFGEGSWLTVV.

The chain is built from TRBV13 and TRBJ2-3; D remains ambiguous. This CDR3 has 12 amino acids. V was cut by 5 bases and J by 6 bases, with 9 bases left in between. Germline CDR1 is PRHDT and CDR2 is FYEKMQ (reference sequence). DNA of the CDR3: TGTGCCAGCAGCACGCAAGCGGATACGCAGTATTTT. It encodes CASSTQADTQYF.

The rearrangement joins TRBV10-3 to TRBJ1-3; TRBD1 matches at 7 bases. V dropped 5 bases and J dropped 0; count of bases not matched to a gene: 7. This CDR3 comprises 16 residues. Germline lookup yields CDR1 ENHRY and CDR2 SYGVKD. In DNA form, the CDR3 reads TGTGCCATCAGTATAACACAGGGGACCTCTGGAAACACCATATATTTT. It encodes CAISITQGTSGNTIYF.

CDR3 protein: CASSLLTGNTDTQYF. The CDR3 DNA reads TGCGCCAGCAGCTTACTGACTGGGAACACAGATACGCAGTATTTT. V gene TRBV5-1 combines with J gene TRBJ2-3; no reliable D call. The CDR3 sequence is 15 residues long. The ends were cut back, 2 bases at V and 2 bases at J, with 12 bases in the middle. CDR1 and CDR2 from the germline V gene are SGHRS and YFSETQ. Combining the CDR3 with reference TRBV5-1 and TRBJ2-3 gives the whole variable domain KAGVTQTPRYLIKTRGQQVTLSCSPISGHRSVSWYQQTPGQGLQFLFEYFSETQRNKGNFPGRFSGRQFSNSRSEMNVSTLELGDSALYLCASSLLTGNTDTQYFGPGTRLTVL.

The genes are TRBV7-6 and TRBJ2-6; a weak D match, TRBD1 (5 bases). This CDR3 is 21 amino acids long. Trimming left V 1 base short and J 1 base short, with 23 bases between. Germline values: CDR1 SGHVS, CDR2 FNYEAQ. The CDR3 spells CASSLVRRPRARGSGANVLTF. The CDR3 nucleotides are TGTGCCAGCAGCTTAGTTCGACGACCCAGGGCAAGGGGTTCTGGGGCCAACGTCCTGACTTTC.

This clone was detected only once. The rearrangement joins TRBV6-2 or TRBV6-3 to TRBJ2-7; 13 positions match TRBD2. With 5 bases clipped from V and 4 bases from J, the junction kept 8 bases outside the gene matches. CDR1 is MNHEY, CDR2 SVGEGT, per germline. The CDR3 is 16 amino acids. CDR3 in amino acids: CASSDRTSGSKYEQYF. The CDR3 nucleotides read TGTGCCAGCAGTGACCGGACTAGCGGGAGTAAATACGAGCAGTACTTC.

The CDR3 nucleotides read TGTGCCAGCAGCTTAGGGGCCCGATTTACTAGCGGAAACGGGGAGACCCAGTACTTC. Encoded protein: CASSLGARFTSGNGETQYF. The chain carries TRBV7-9 and TRBJ2-5, with 8 nucleotides matching TRBD2. The CDR3 loop spans 19 amino acids. J lost 5 bases, V lost 1 base, and 18 bases had no gene match. Germline CDR1 SEHNR, CDR2 FQNEAQ (reference sequence).